This T cell receptor beta chain emerged from a study of vaccination effects on CD4 cells after COVID-19. Study context: Either the BNT162b2 or mRNA-1273 vaccine was given to participants in two doses. Study-wide findings and caveats: Convalescent patients in the study were few, and early post-infection timepoints were absent.

The data were produced by immunoSEQ multiplex PCR, yet TCRdb's version contains in-frame clones alone and is incomplete. The table has tens of thousands of clones, more than 60% seen once. Sequencing in the ViraFEST assay came after antigen-specific CD4+ T cells had been expanded with viral peptide pools, which were used to stimulate PBMC. It was after 10 days of culture that CD4+ T cells were isolated. None of the vaccinated had previously contracted SARS-CoV-2, and their nucleocapsid antibodies tested negative. Points on this clone: Its target is unknown.

The receptor was isolated from a human donor who received a COVID-19 vaccine. Sequenced material: CD4+ T cells from PBMCs cultured with SARS-CoV-2 spike peptides, taken before COVID-19 vaccination.

This chain's CDR3 is CATGSGSGDEQYF. The DNA of the CDR3 is TGTGCCACCGGGAGCGGGAGTGGGGACGAGCAGTACTTC. This sequence joins TRBV10-3 and TRBJ2-7, with TRBD2 matching 8 bases. V was pared by 10 bases and J by 5 bases, with 10 bases of the junction left unmatched. The CDR3 runs to 13 residues. The germline gives CDR1 ENHRY, CDR2 SYGVKD.